Shown below are 9 T cell receptor beta chains from a single sample sequenced in a study of shared clonotypes between healthy human individuals. The protocol was immunoSEQ multiplex PCR, while the TCRdb copy is restricted to in-frame clones and leaves out a portion. The data show over 850,000 clones, about 84% seen once. The sample taken for sequencing was memory CD4+ T cells from PBMCs. Documented subset: CD45RA-negative fraction. These receptors all come from a man aged 18 to 30 in good health. Some clones in this sample may be carry-over from other donors' samples.

This clone was recorded only once. The chain is built from TRBV5-1 and TRBJ2-3; D unresolved. Trimming stripped 4 bases from V and 2 bases from J, with 11 bases between. Per germline, CDR1 SGHRS and CDR2 YFSETQ. The CDR3 is 14 amino acids. The CDR3 DNA follows: TGCGCCAGCAGCGTACTGGACCTCACAGATACGCAGTATTTT. It is translated as CASSVLDLTDTQYF.

J is TRBJ2-3 and V is TRBV7-9, with 7 bases matching TRBD2. Per the germline V gene, CDR1 is SEHNR and CDR2 is FQNEAQ (reference sequence). This CDR3 contains 18 residues. The junction had 14 bases not matched to a gene; V was cut back by 1 base and J by 4 bases. The CDR3 DNA reads TGTGCCAGCAGCTTAGGGGCCCTCGGGGGGAATTACGCAGATACGCAGTATTTT. Protein sequence: CASSLGALGGNYADTQYF.

This clone was seen just once. The V gene is TRBV28, the J gene TRBJ2-3, with a possible D match to TRBD1 (5 bases). Germline V CDR1 and CDR2: MDHEN, SYDVKM. The CDR3 sequence is 16 residues long. The V and J ends lost 8 bases and 0 bases respectively, with 18 bases between them. CDR3 amino acids: CASSGFGAESTDTQYF. In nucleotides, the CDR3 is TGTGCCAGCTCCGGCTTTGGGGCGGAAAGCACAGATACGCAGTATTTT.

The chain links TRBV7-8 to TRBJ2-2; D gene ambiguous. Germline V CDR1 and CDR2: SGHVS, FQNEAQ. V shed 1 base and J shed 1 base, with 7 bases lying between them. The CDR3 consists of 15 residues. The DNA for the CDR3 is TGTGCCAGCAGCTTAGGGGGAATGAACACCGGGGAGCTGTTTTTT. Encoded protein: CASSLGGMNTGELFF.

The chain joins TRBV12-5 to TRBJ2-2; D uncertain. Germline CDR1 and CDR2: LGHNT and FRNRAP. Trimming cost V 1 base and J 5 bases, with 5 bases left between them. This CDR3 spans 13 amino acids. The CDR3 nucleotides read TGTGCTAGTGGTTTGGGGTGGACCGGGGAGCTGTTTTTT. Encoded protein: CASGLGWTGELFF.

CDR3 DNA sequence: TGTGCCTGGAGTTTCACAGGGGGTACTGAAGCTTTCTTT. Its translation is CAWSFTGGTEAFF. The chain links TRBV30 to TRBJ1-1; 8 bases agree with TRBD1. The CDR3 extends over 13 amino acids. Germline V gives CDR1 GTSNPN, CDR2 SVGIG (reference sequence). Unmatched junction bases numbered 4, after V lost 2 bases and J lost 5 bases.

V usage is TRBV6-5 and J usage is TRBJ2-5; D is perhaps TRBD1 (6 bases). CDR1 is MNHEY, CDR2 SVGAGI, per germline. CDR3 length: 13 residues. With 8 bases removed from V and 11 bases from J, the gap between germline ends came to 21 bases. The CDR3 region has the DNA TGTGCCAGCGGATATACTCGACAGGCTGAGCAGTACTTC. Translated, it gives CASGYTRQAEQYF.

The rearrangement uses TRBV10-3 and TRBJ2-5; 7 nucleotides agree with TRBD1. V trimming: 3 bases; J trimming: 4 bases; junction bases outside the gene matches: 5. This CDR3 contains 14 residues. CDR1 is ENHRY and CDR2 is SYGVKD in the germline V gene. The CDR3 loop reads CAISERAGGETQYF. CDR3 DNA: TGTGCCATCAGTGAAAGGGCAGGGGGAGAGACCCAGTACTTC.

The CDR3 sequence is CASGRGAPPYEQYF. The CDR3 DNA is TGTGCCAGCGGGAGGGGGGCACCTCCCTACGAGCAGTACTTC. The V gene is TRBV6-1, the J gene TRBJ2-7; tentatively, D is TRBD2 (7 bases). The CDR3 has 14 amino acids. V was pared by 8 bases and J by 2 bases, with 16 bases between. In germline, CDR1 is MNHNS, CDR2 SASEGT.